The T cell receptor beta chain under discussion was sequenced for a study of cytomegalovirus exposure and HLA in healthy donors. The study, taken as a whole, reports: Some TCR beta chains (more than 150 of them) were listed as cytomegalovirus-associated. High specificity and sensitivity for cytomegalovirus status were reported for the classifier.

Separate from the roughly 700-subject first cohort was the approximately 120-subject validation cohort, to which the donors belonged. Germline assignment: CDR1 MNHEY and CDR2 SVGAGI. Trimming pared 6 bases from V and 4 bases from J, leaving 12 bases between. The CDR3 contains 14 residues. Sequenced by immunoSEQ multiplex PCR; TCRdb stores in-frame clones only, minus some. Altogether about 180,000 clones are present, 85% being singletons, with the ten largest covering 16%. This clone was detected only a few times. No antigen is known for it. The sample taken for sequencing was PBMCs. This TCR was recovered from a man younger than 30 in good health and CMV-seropositive. This chain links TRBV6-5 with TRBJ2-2, with D perhaps TRBD2 (5 bases). CDR3 residues: CASRSPGSTGELFF. The CDR3 DNA reads as TGTGCCAGCAGGTCCCCGGGGAGCACCGGGGAGCTGTTTTTT.